This TCR beta chain comes out of a study of T cell clonality in common variable immunodeficiency. Using immunoSEQ multiplex PCR, the repertoire was profiled, and TCRdb retains in-frame clones only, with some absent. The sample shows under 35,000 clones, none of them appearing just once. CDR1 is LNHDA and CDR2 is SQIVND in the germline V gene (reference sequence). The CDR3 runs to 14 residues. V shed 5 bases and J shed 4 bases, with 15 bases lying between them. This clone was recorded a few times. The antigen remains undetermined. The read finishes 3 residues shy of the CDR3 end, and the germline J gene is used to complete it. Broader study findings: Authors noted CVID clonality's cause needs subpopulation repertoire sequencing. Common variable immunodeficiency TCR beta sequences reportedly had fewer deletions and N-nucleotide insertions. CVID subjects had higher TCRbeta clonality than healthy controls, most marked in about a third.

Patients and controls were mostly of Caucasian heritage. For at least one year, all CVID subjects received replacement immunoglobulin. The clonotype comes from a human donor with common variable immunodeficiency. The rearrangement joins TRBV19 to TRBJ2-7, with a possible D match to TRBD1 (6 bases). The source material was peripheral blood mononuclear cells. CDR3 DNA (partial): TGTGCCAGTAGTGTTGCAGGGGCGTTGTACGAG. It yields the protein CASSVAGALYE. The full CDR3 sequence reads CASSVAGALYEQYF. The entire variable domain, with the rest obtained from reference TRBV19 and TRBJ2-7, is as follows: DGGITQSPKYLFRKEGQNVTLSCEQNLNHDAMYWYRQDPGQGLRLIYYSQIVNDFQKGDIAEGYSVSREKKESFPLTVTSAQKNPTAFYLCASSVAGALYEQYFGPGTRLTVT.